This entry lists 4 T cell receptor beta chains sequenced from one sample in a study of OX40 agonist ivuxolimab in advanced cancers. Here immunoSEQ multiplex PCR was the method, and the copy in TCRdb shows in-frame clones only, minus some. The sample lists tens of thousands of clones; roughly 90% were seen once. The source material was CD4+ or CD8+ T cells sorted from blood, sampled in a trial of the OX40 agonist ivuxolimab. These receptor sequences come from an adult with an advanced solid tumor such as melanoma, head and neck, liver or kidney cancer.

The chain combines TRBV19 with TRBJ1-1, with a weak D call TRBD1 (6 bases). Germline V gene lookup returns CDR1 LNHDA and CDR2 SQIVND (reference sequence). The CDR3 runs 15 residues. Trimming took off 5 bases at V and 5 bases at J, with 18 bases between the two ends. The CDR3 DNA follows: TGTGCCAGTAGTGTCGGGGGCCCCGTGGGGACTGAAGCTTTCTTT. As protein: CASSVGGPVGTEAFF.

V is TRBV7-9 and J is TRBJ2-5; D perhaps matches TRBD2 (5 bases). The V end lost 8 bases, the J end lost 4 bases, and 8 bases lay between the germline ends. Germline V gene sequence: CDR1 SEHNR, CDR2 FQNEAQ (reference sequence). The CDR3 runs 11 residues. For the CDR3, the DNA is TGTGCCAGCGGGAGCGGAGAGACCCAGTACTTC. This sequence encodes CASGSGETQYF.

The J gene is TRBJ2-2, the V gene TRBV19; 12 nucleotides align to TRBD2. The V gene end was trimmed by 7 bases and the J gene end by 4 bases; junction bases not matched to a gene: 1. Germline-derived CDR1 and CDR2 are LNHDA and SQIVND (reference sequence). The CDR3 loop spans 14 amino acids. In nucleotides, the CDR3 is TGTGCCAGTACTAGCGGGAGGGCCACCGGGGAGCTGTTTTTT. The encoded protein is CASTSGRATGELFF.

The CDR3 sequence: CASSFLARNTDTQYF. Written as DNA, the CDR3 is TGTGCCAGCAGCTTCCTAGCGCGAAACACAGATACGCAGTATTTT. The chain combines TRBV5-6 with TRBJ2-3; TRBD2 might be the D (6 bases). The CDR3 consists of 15 residues. CDR1 and CDR2 from the germline V gene are SGHDT and YYEEEE. Trimming pared 2 bases from V and 2 bases from J, leaving 12 bases between.